The 18 T cell receptor beta chains given below trace back to one sample, sequenced in a study of shared clonotypes between healthy human individuals. Here immunoSEQ multiplex PCR was the method, and the copy in TCRdb shows in-frame clones only, minus some. This table holds roughly 1,100,000 clones, 60% to 80% found once. Sequencing was carried out using memory CD4+ T cells sorted from blood. The subset was: CD45RA-negative fraction. The receptor source for this set is a man between 18 and 29 years old in good health.

This clone was observed a single time. This chain connects TRBV27 to TRBJ2-3, with 9 bases lining up with TRBD2. V dropped 5 bases and J dropped 6; count of bases not matched to a gene: 15. The CDR3 covers 17 residues. The germline V gene has CDR1 MNHEY and CDR2 SMNVEV (reference sequence). CDR3 amino acids: CASSHLLAGTGTDTQYF. CDR3 nucleotide sequence: TGTGCCAGCAGTCACCTCCTAGCGGGAACGGGGACGGATACGCAGTATTTT.

The chain is built from TRBV7-2 and TRBJ2-1; no clear D gene. CDR1 and CDR2 (germline): SGHTA, FQGNSA. The CDR3 consists of 12 residues. The V end lost 3 bases, the J end lost 9 bases, and 9 bases lay between the germline ends. This CDR3 is CASSFGWGEQFF. The CDR3 nucleotides are TGTGCCAGCAGCTTCGGATGGGGTGAGCAGTTCTTC.

This clone was seen a single time. Here the CDR3 reads CASSQDKQTSYEQYF. The CDR3 DNA reads as TGCGCCAGCAGCCAAGATAAACAGACATCCTACGAGCAGTACTTC. The chain links TRBV4-1 to TRBJ2-7; D unclear. The CDR3 spans 15 residues. Germline assignment: CDR1 MGHRA and CDR2 YSYEKL. Between the trimmed V and J ends, which lost 0 bases and 1 base, there was a span of 10 bases.

The genes are TRBV2 and TRBJ2-7; D is uncertain. Germline loops: CDR1 SNHLY, CDR2 FYNNEI. V lost 1 base, J lost 7 bases, and 11 bases lay in between. The CDR3 covers 13 residues. CDR3 region: CASSEEGSGEQYF. CDR3 coding DNA: TGTGCCAGCAGTGAAGAGGGTTCAGGAGAGCAGTACTTC. Using reference TRBV2 and TRBJ2-7 for the parts outside the CDR3, the full variable domain is EPEVTQTPSHQVTQMGQEVILRCVPISNHLYFYWYRQILGQKVEFLVSFYNNEISEKSEIFDDQFSVERPDGSNFTLKIRSTKLEDSAMYFCASSEEGSGEQYFGPGTRLTVT.

V gene TRBV30 combines with J gene TRBJ2-2; D is ambiguous. Germline loops: CDR1 GTSNPN, CDR2 SVGIG (reference sequence). Trimming stripped 2 bases from V and 0 bases from J, with 10 bases between. This CDR3 has 15 amino acids. CDR3 in amino acids: CAWSLKGTNTGELFF. CDR3 nucleotide sequence: TGTGCCTGGAGTTTGAAAGGAACGAACACCGGGGAGCTGTTTTTT.

The chain is built from TRBV28 and TRBJ1-1, with unresolved D. V was cut by 5 bases and J by 0 bases, with 13 bases left in between. Germline lookup yields CDR1 MDHEN and CDR2 SYDVKM. The CDR3 length is 15 residues. The CDR3 is CASSPTRLVNTEAFF. The DNA for the CDR3 is TGTGCCAGCAGTCCAACCCGGCTAGTGAACACTGAAGCTTTCTTT.

In its sample, this clone was seen a few times. The J gene is TRBJ1-2, the V gene TRBV6-1; 7 nucleotides agree with TRBD1. This CDR3 contains 15 residues. CDR1 and CDR2 from the germline V gene are MNHNS and SASEGT. V shed 10 bases, J shed 3 bases, and the junction held 14 bases outside the gene matches. In DNA form, the CDR3 reads TGTGCCAATGGGTTTCTAGAACAGGGGTACTATGGCTACACCTTC. As protein: CANGFLEQGYYGYTF.

The rearrangement links TRBV5-1 to TRBJ1-1; no clear D. CDR1 and CDR2 (germline): SGHRS, YFSETQ. The CDR3 covers 14 residues. V lost 0 bases to trimming and J lost 3 bases, with 9 bases between them. This CDR3 reads CASSLEGFDTEAFF. In nucleotides, the CDR3 is TGCGCCAGCAGCTTGGAAGGATTTGACACTGAAGCTTTCTTT.

On this clone: Distinct nucleotide sequences in the sample also encode this CDR3. The chain employs TRBV19 and TRBJ1-5; D perhaps matches TRBD1 (5 bases). Trimming cost V 5 bases and J 3 bases, with 8 bases left between them. Germline-derived CDR1 and CDR2 are LNHDA and SQIVND (reference sequence). The CDR3 length is 13 residues. The CDR3 loop reads CASSQGLNQPQHF. CDR3 nucleotides: TGTGCCAGTAGTCAGGGCCTCAATCAGCCCCAGCATTTT.

The chain carries TRBV11-2 and TRBJ1-1; no definite D call. Germline loops: CDR1 SGHAT, CDR2 FQNNGV. This CDR3 spans 11 amino acids. Trimming took 7 bases from V and 4 from J, leaving 7 bases between them. The CDR3 region is CASTPVTEAFF. DNA of the CDR3: TGTGCCAGCACCCCAGTCACTGAAGCTTTCTTT. Full variable domain (remainder filled in from reference TRBV11-2 and TRBJ1-1): EAGVAQSPRYKIIEKRQSVAFWCNPISGHATLYWYQQILGQGPKLLIQFQNNGVVDDSQLPKDRFSAERLKGVDSTLKIQPAKLEDSAVYLCASTPVTEAFFGQGTRLTVV.

The chain uses TRBV7-2 and TRBJ2-2; no definite D call. Germline CDR1 SGHTA, CDR2 FQGNSA. The V and J ends lost 2 bases and 4 bases respectively, with 5 bases between them. The CDR3 extends over 13 amino acids. CDR3 sequence reads: CASSLSLTGELFF. As DNA, the CDR3 is TGTGCCAGCAGCTTATCTCTCACCGGGGAGCTGTTTTTT.

The chain recombines TRBV5-1 with TRBJ2-3; D unclear. Per germline, CDR1 SGHRS and CDR2 YFSETQ. This CDR3 comprises 14 residues. The V and J ends lost 1 base and 4 bases respectively, with 10 bases between them. DNA of the CDR3: TGCGCCAGCAGCTTGTATCCCAGCGCAGATACGCAGTATTTT. Amino acids: CASSLYPSADTQYF.

The genes are TRBV29-1 and TRBJ2-2; 9 bases fit TRBD2. J was trimmed by 5 bases and V by 5 bases; bases with no gene match: 15. The CDR3 totals 17 residues. In germline, CDR1 is SQVTM, CDR2 ANQGSEA. CDR3 in DNA: TGCAGCGTTCGGTCGGGTAGCGGGAGTAGGGATACCGGGGAGCTGTTTTTT. It specifies CSVRSGSGSRDTGELFF.

This clone appeared once. The chain's CDR3 is CASGPGLAIDTQYF. The CDR3 nucleotides read TGTGCCAGCGGTCCGGGACTAGCAATAGATACGCAGTATTTT. The chain links TRBV6-6 to TRBJ2-3, with 9 bases lining up with TRBD2. With 8 bases clipped from V and 5 bases from J, the junction kept 8 bases outside the gene matches. The CDR3 sequence is 14 residues long. Germline loops: CDR1 MNHNY, CDR2 SVGAGI (reference sequence).

The V and J genes are TRBV28 and TRBJ1-4; 8 nucleotides agree with TRBD1. Germline CDR1 MDHEN, CDR2 SYDVKM. V lost 6 bases, J lost 7 bases, and 19 bases stayed unmatched. The CDR3 extends over 18 amino acids. CDR3 region: CASSPARTGFGLSEKLFF. The CDR3 coding sequence is TGTGCCAGCAGCCCCGCCCGGACAGGGTTTGGGCTGAGTGAAAAACTGTTTTTT.

This clone was picked up one time. The chain is built from TRBV6-1 and TRBJ1-1; 11 nucleotides line up with TRBD1. The junction had 4 bases not matched to a gene; V was cut back by 4 bases and J by 0 bases. The germline gives CDR1 MNHNS, CDR2 SASEGT. The CDR3 consists of 16 residues. The CDR3 nucleotides are TGTGCCAGCAGTGCAGGGGACAGGGGGGTGAACACTGAAGCTTTCTTT. Amino acids: CASSAGDRGVNTEAFF.

This chain joins TRBV18 and TRBJ2-3; D is perhaps TRBD1 (6 bases). Germline-derived CDR1 and CDR2 are KGHSH and LQKENI. The CDR3 contains 13 residues. The germline V and J ends were trimmed by 3 bases and 4 bases, with 8 bases remaining between them. CDR3 sequence: CASSPTGPDTQYF. CDR3 nucleotides: TGTGCCAGCTCACCGACAGGTCCAGATACGCAGTATTTT. The variable domain in full, completed from reference TRBV18 and TRBJ2-3, reads NAGVMQNPRHLVRRRGQEARLRCSPMKGHSHVYWYRQLPEEGLKFMVYLQKENIIDESGMPKERFSAEFPKEGPSILRIQQVVRGDSAAYFCASSPTGPDTQYFGPGTRLTVL.

This clone showed up just once. V gene TRBV6-1 combines with J gene TRBJ1-2; 7 nucleotides match TRBD1. CDR1 and CDR2 (germline): MNHNS, SASEGT. V lost 7 bases and J lost 7; bases outside the gene matches: 9. The CDR3 is 13 amino acids. The CDR3 region is CASTGTAPFGYTF. The CDR3 region has the DNA TGTGCCAGCACCGGGACAGCACCTTTTGGCTACACCTTC.